This T cell receptor (beta chain) was captured by sequencing in a study of tumor-infiltrating lymphocytes in primary liver carcinoma. The authors made TCR beta cDNA from roughly 480 ng total RNA with a constant-region primer. Libraries for TCR beta were built through three nested multiplex PCR rounds, which together made up a slightly modified ARM-PCR procedure. The two initial PCR rounds, about 9 cycles each, used TRBV1-TRBV30 forward and C-beta reverse primers. TCRdb re-called the multiplex PCR reads through MiXCR, storing one row per CDR3 protein. The table shows tens of thousands of distinct CDR3 sequences, with about 80% occurring only once. Joint extraction of RNA and DNA used 20-30 mg of bulk tissue that was unsorted. Of note for this clonotype: Compared with germline, one end of the junction differs, possibly owing to a read error.

CDR1 and CDR2 (germline): SQVTM, ANQGSEA. There are 14 residues in the CDR3. The sample consisted of liver tumor tissue from sampling region 2. Indicated subset: tumor region T2, inferior pole. This sequence originates from a man aged 40-49 years with primary liver carcinoma and hepatitis B virus infection. The chain combines TRBV29-1 with TRBJ2-2; TRBD2 matches at 7 bases. CDR3 sequence reads: CSVDWGGNTAELFF. The DNA for the CDR3 is TGCAGCGTTGACTGGGGGGGTAACACCGCGGAGCTATTTTTT.